These 3 T cell receptor beta chains were all obtained from the same sample, sequenced in a study of cytomegalovirus exposure and HLA in healthy donors. The PCR employed 60 Vbeta primers together with 13 Jbeta primers. Sequencing used immunoSEQ multiplex PCR; TCRdb keeps in-frame clones, though not all of them. The data hold roughly 190,000 clones, with about four fifths observed a single time. The sample consisted of PBMCs. The receptors were gathered from a female donor in good health and CMV-seronegative.

The V and J genes are TRBV4-3 and TRBJ2-5; D is uncertain. Germline-derived CDR1 and CDR2 are LGHNA and YSLEER. The V end lost 0 bases, the J end lost 1 base, and 9 bases lay between the germline ends. The length of the CDR3 is 15 residues. CDR3 protein: CASSQDGQVQETQYF. The CDR3 DNA reads as TGCGCCAGCAGCCAAGATGGGCAGGTCCAAGAGACCCAGTACTTC.

The chain uses TRBV7-3 and TRBJ2-7; no clear D gene. The CDR3 loop spans 13 amino acids. Trimming shortened V by 1 base and J by 2 bases, and 6 bases separated the two germline ends. The germline CDR1 and CDR2 sequences are SGHTA and FQGTGA. The CDR3 nucleotides are TGTGCCAGCAGCTTAAGTCCAGCCTACGAGCAGTACTTC. This encodes CASSLSPAYEQYF. Full variable domain (outside the CDR3, taken from reference TRBV7-3 and TRBJ2-7): GAGVSQTPSNKVTEKGKYVELRCDPISGHTALYWYRQSLGQGPEFLIYFQGTGAADDSGLPNDRFFAVRPEGSVSTLKIQRTERGDSAVYLCASSLSPAYEQYFGPGTRLTVT.

The rearrangement links TRBV4-2 to TRBJ2-3; D unresolved. CDR3 length equals 17 residues. The V end was cut by 0 bases, the J end by 1 base, with 14 bases between. Germline values: CDR1 LGHNA, CDR2 YNFKEQ. In DNA, the CDR3 is TGTGCCAGCAGCCAAGATTGGAGAACTACCCGCACAGATACGCAGTATTTT. Translation: CASSQDWRTTRTDTQYF.